The next 21 T cell receptor beta chains were all read from a single sample in a study of vaccination effects on CD4 cells after COVID-19. Their antigen targets remain unknown. The repertoire was sequenced with immunoSEQ multiplex PCR; TCRdb's copy has only in-frame clones and lacks some. Of approximately 47,000 clones listed, less than 85% are singletons. Once cultured for roughly ten days, the cells underwent separation to obtain CD4+ T cells. The participants, recipients of two vaccine doses, got either BNT162b2 or mRNA-1273. This specimen was CD4+ T cells from PBMCs cultured without peptide, taken after COVID-19 vaccination. Receptors originate from a human donor who received a COVID-19 vaccine.

The CDR3 loop is CASSIAGTDYEQYF. CDR3 coding DNA: TGCGCCAGCAGTATAGCCGGGACAGACTACGAGCAGTACTTC. This chain uses TRBV5-1 with TRBJ2-7, with 7 bases lining up with TRBD1. The germline gives CDR1 SGHRS, CDR2 YFSETQ. V lost 5 bases and J lost 3; bases outside the gene matches: 8. The CDR3 totals 14 residues.

The rearrangement links TRBV7-8 to TRBJ2-7; D is possibly TRBD2 (5 bases). The ends were cut back, 5 bases at V and 3 bases at J, with 5 bases in the middle. Germline V gives CDR1 SGHVS, CDR2 FQNEAQ. The CDR3 has 11 residues. The CDR3 nucleotides are TGTGCCAGCAGCCGGGACTACGAGCAGTACTTC. Its protein product is CASSRDYEQYF.

The rearrangement links TRBV4-1 to TRBJ2-1; 8 bases align to TRBD1. The CDR3 is made up of 16 amino acids. Germline values: CDR1 MGHRA, CDR2 YSYEKL. V gave up 3 bases and J gave up 4 bases; unmatched junction bases: 8. DNA of the CDR3: TGCGCCAGCAGCCACCCAGGACAGGGAGGATACAATGAGCAGTTCTTC. Translated: CASSHPGQGGYNEQFF.

The chain links TRBV5-6 to TRBJ1-1; TRBD1 aligns across 10 bases. J gave up 5 bases and V 4 bases, and 2 bases lay outside the gene matches. Germline V gene sequence: CDR1 SGHDT, CDR2 YYEEEE. This CDR3 spans 13 amino acids. CDR3 sequence reads: CASSRQGATEAFF. The CDR3 DNA reads as TGTGCCAGCAGCCGACAGGGGGCGACTGAAGCTTTCTTT.

The chain links TRBV3-1 (or the pseudogene TRBV3-2) to TRBJ1-5; tentatively, D is TRBD1 (6 bases). The CDR3 covers 19 residues. Per the germline V gene, CDR1 is LGHDT and CDR2 is YNNKEL (reference sequence). V was shortened by 1 base and J by 5 bases, with 24 bases between the two germline ends. CDR3 residues: CASSQGLSKSGANYQPQHF. In nucleotides, the CDR3 is TGTGCCAGCAGCCAAGGGTTATCAAAGTCAGGGGCGAATTATCAGCCCCAGCATTTT.

The V gene is TRBV29-1, the J gene TRBJ1-1, with D perhaps matching TRBD1 (5 bases). V lost 6 bases to trimming and J lost 7 bases, with 15 bases between them. Germline V gene data show CDR1 as SQVTM and CDR2 as ANQGSEA. This CDR3 region has 12 residues. In DNA, the CDR3 is TGCAGCGTCATAATAGCGGGGGTTGAAGCTTTCTTT. It yields the protein CSVIIAGVEAFF.

This clone came up a few times. V is TRBV11-1 and J is TRBJ1-1; D is uncertain. The length of the CDR3 is 13 residues. Germline CDR1 SGHAT, CDR2 FQDESV (reference sequence). Trimming removed 4 bases at V and 0 bases at J, with 6 bases between. CDR3 bases: TGTGCCAGCAGCTCCCTGATGAACACTGAAGCTTTCTTT. Translated, it gives CASSSLMNTEAFF.

The rearrangement links TRBV9 to TRBJ2-7, with 15 positions matching TRBD2. Trimming cost V 2 bases and J 5 bases; bases outside gene matches: 5. The CDR3 consists of 16 residues. The germline CDR1 and CDR2 sequences are SGDLS and YYNGEE. DNA for the CDR3: TGTGCCAGCAGCGTCAGAGGGACTAGCGGGAGGCACGAGCAGTACTTC. It yields the protein CASSVRGTSGRHEQYF.

The J gene is TRBJ1-5, the V gene TRBV19, with 11 positions matching TRBD1. Germline V lookup: CDR1 LNHDA, CDR2 SQIVND (reference sequence). The trim removed 3 bases at V and 8 bases at J, leaving 6 bases unmatched. The CDR3 spans 15 residues. The DNA for the CDR3 is TGTGCCAGTAGTATGATGGACAGGGGGCTCGAGCCCCAGCATTTT. Translating it yields CASSMMDRGLEPQHF.

This chain connects TRBV2 to TRBJ2-5; no firm D call. Germline V gives CDR1 SNHLY, CDR2 FYNNEI. The CDR3 is 13 amino acids. V shed 4 bases and J shed 2 bases, with 8 bases lying between them. The CDR3 is CASSGQIQETQYF. In DNA form, the CDR3 reads TGTGCCAGCAGTGGGCAGATACAAGAGACCCAGTACTTC.

On this clone: The junction departs from the called germline gene at one end, perhaps through a read error. Other DNA sequences in the same sample also yield this CDR3. The chain's CDR3 is CATSRDWETQYF. The CDR3 nucleotides are TGTGCTACCAGCAGAGATTGGGAGACCCAGTACTTC. The J gene is TRBJ2-5, the V gene TRBV15; D call uncertain. The CDR3 consists of 12 residues. Germline V CDR1 and CDR2: LNHNV, YYDKDF (reference sequence).

This clone was picked up one time. The V call is TRBV18, the J call TRBJ1-1; 9 nucleotides line up with TRBD1. Per germline, CDR1 KGHSH and CDR2 LQKENI. The ends lost 0 bases at V and 4 bases at J; junction bases unmatched: 6. CDR3 length: 16 residues. The CDR3 here is CASSPPGGQGSTEAFF. For the CDR3, the DNA is TGTGCCAGCTCACCACCCGGAGGACAGGGGTCCACTGAAGCTTTCTTT.

This sequence joins TRBV3-1 (or the pseudogene TRBV3-2) and TRBJ1-1, with 9 nucleotides matching TRBD1. V lost 4 bases to trimming and J lost 5 bases; unmatched junction nucleotides: 5. There are 14 residues in the CDR3. The germline CDR1 and CDR2 sequences are LGHDT and YNNKEL (reference sequence). CDR3 loop: CASSRWTGDTEAFF. The CDR3 DNA sequence: TGTGCCAGCAGCCGATGGACAGGGGATACTGAAGCTTTCTTT.

J is TRBJ2-6 and V is TRBV19; D remains ambiguous. The CDR3 contains 17 residues. V shed 6 bases and J shed 0 bases, with 15 bases lying between them. Germline V gene lookup returns CDR1 LNHDA and CDR2 SQIVND (reference sequence). For the CDR3, the DNA is TGTGCCAGTAGCCGAACTGCCCGAAACTCTGGGGCCAACGTCCTGACTTTC. This sequence encodes CASSRTARNSGANVLTF.

The rearrangement joins TRBV30 to TRBJ2-1, with a weak D call TRBD2 (6 bases). Germline CDR1 is GTSNPN and CDR2 is SVGIG (reference sequence). Trimming pared 2 bases from V and 10 bases from J, leaving 9 bases between. The CDR3 contains 11 residues. Here the CDR3 reads CAWSREWEQFF. CDR3 DNA sequence: TGTGCCTGGAGTCGGGAGTGGGAGCAGTTCTTC.

J is TRBJ1-3 and V is TRBV10-1; D gene uncertain. Per the germline V gene, CDR1 is WNHNN and CDR2 is SYGVQD (reference sequence). With 5 bases removed from V and 0 bases from J, the gap between germline ends came to 5 bases. This CDR3 is built from 13 residues. The CDR3 bases are TGCGCCAGCAGTACCGACTCTGGAAACACCATATATTTT. Its translation: CASSTDSGNTIYF.

The chain carries TRBV5-4 and TRBJ2-2; 7 bases agree with TRBD2. Germline V CDR1 and CDR2: SGHNT, YYREEE (reference sequence). J lost 5 bases, V lost 1 base, and 2 bases had no gene match. The CDR3 runs 14 residues. The CDR3, as DNA: TGTGCCAGCAGCTTGACTAGCGAAACCGGGGAGCTGTTTTTT. It translates to CASSLTSETGELFF. The full variable domain, with the rest looked up from reference TRBV5-4 and TRBJ2-2, is ETGVTQSPTHLIKTRGQQVTLRCSSQSGHNTVSWYQQALGQGPQFIFQYYREEENGRGNFPPRFSGLQFPNYSSELNVNALELDDSALYLCASSLTSETGELFFGEGSRLTVL.

V gene TRBV27 combines with J gene TRBJ2-7; D ambiguous. Germline CDR1 MNHEY, CDR2 SMNVEV (reference sequence). Between the trimmed V and J ends, which lost 6 bases and 4 bases, there was a span of 13 bases. The CDR3 has 13 residues. The CDR3 reads CASRYEPLYEQYF. As DNA, the CDR3 is TGTGCCAGCAGATATGAACCGTTATACGAGCAGTACTTC.

The V and J genes are TRBV4-1 and TRBJ2-3; 9 bases fit TRBD2. The V gene end was trimmed by 1 base and the J gene end by 10 bases; junction bases not matched to a gene: 12. Germline V gene lookup returns CDR1 MGHRA and CDR2 YSYEKL. There are 16 residues in the CDR3. This CDR3 is CASSQVGAGGKMPQYF. The CDR3 DNA reads TGCGCCAGCAGCCAAGTTGGGGCGGGGGGGAAGATGCCGCAGTATTTT.

V is TRBV18 and J is TRBJ1-2; D not certain. Germline V gene lookup returns CDR1 KGHSH and CDR2 LQKENI. Trimming removed 2 bases at V and 0 bases at J, with 7 bases between. The CDR3 spans 14 residues. The CDR3 protein is CASSPSTANYGYTF. As DNA, the CDR3 is TGTGCCAGCTCACCATCAACAGCTAACTATGGCTACACCTTC. Based on the CDR3 plus reference TRBV18 and TRBJ1-2, the full variable domain is NAGVMQNPRHLVRRRGQEARLRCSPMKGHSHVYWYRQLPEEGLKFMVYLQKENIIDESGMPKERFSAEFPKEGPSILRIQQVVRGDSAAYFCASSPSTANYGYTFGSGTRLTVV.

V is TRBV7-9 and J is TRBJ2-1; D gene unclear. This CDR3 is built from 14 residues. Trimming left V 3 bases short and J 8 bases short, with 14 bases between. The germline gives CDR1 SEHNR, CDR2 FQNEAQ (reference sequence). The CDR3 nucleotides read TGTGCCAGCAGCTTCATTCAGTCAGGTCATGAGCAGTTCTTC. Protein product: CASSFIQSGHEQFF.